This T cell receptor (beta chain) came from a study of T cell responses to AZD1222 COVID-19 vaccine. The CDR3 covers 12 residues. CDR1 and CDR2 from the germline V gene are MNHEY and SMNVEV (reference sequence). Between the trimmed V and J ends, which lost 6 bases and 7 bases, there was a span of 11 bases. Repertoires were generated with immunoSEQ multiplex PCR, while TCRdb's copy carries only in-frame clones and drops some. This repertoire shows under 200,000 clones, 90% to 95% found once; its top ten account for 9.2%. V and J are TRBV27 and TRBJ2-3; D not resolved. Material: peripheral blood, obtained on day 0 of AZD1222 vaccination. The clonotype originates from an adult in good health. Here the CDR3 reads CASRDLDHTQYF. CDR3 sequence (DNA): TGTGCCAGCAGAGACCTAGATCATACGCAGTATTTT.